The source of this T cell receptor beta chain is a study of T cells in women clearing cervical HPV infection. Overall study context: Only a few women had HLA typing results available. Points from the study as a whole: Richness differences could reflect unmeasured T-cell content per sample. TRBV6-7 relative abundance averaged 0.11% in cases and more than 0.15% in controls.

TCR beta CDR3 amplified by multiplex PCR from roughly 1,300 ng genomic DNA. TCRdb keeps only in-frame clones here, not all; method: immunoSEQ multiplex PCR. The repertoire table contains 30,000 or so clones. The V end was cut by 3 bases, the J end by 0 bases, with 10 bases between. The germline V gene has CDR1 DFQATT and CDR2 SNEGSKA (reference sequence). This CDR3 spans 14 amino acids. In the case of this clone: Its matching antigen is unknown. The observed sequence ends 3 residues before the CDR3 terminus, with the missing tail filled in from the germline J gene.

V and J are TRBV20-1 and TRBJ2-3; D is possibly TRBD2 (5 bases). The sequenced sample was blood buffy coat. The sequence was collected from a woman between 18 and 69 years old with a cervical HPV16 infection that either progressed to CIN3+ or cleared (not recorded which). CDR3: CSASWRVSTDTQYF. The DNA read from the CDR3 is TGCAGTGCTAGTTGGCGGGTTAGCACAGATACG.